This record looks at one T cell receptor (beta chain) sequence and its context. From germline, CDR1 is SQVTM and CDR2 ANQGSEA. V lost 3 bases and J lost 4; bases outside the gene matches: 4. This CDR3 has 14 residues. These data are taken from a study of blood T cell repertoires in COVID-19. The method was immunoSEQ multiplex PCR; TCRdb's version includes in-frame clones alone and lacks a portion of them. Of 70,000 to 85,000 clones listed, around 82% are singletons. This receptor was obtained from a man at least 80 years old with active or convalescent COVID-19. Sequencing used peripheral blood. The rearrangement uses TRBV29-1 and TRBJ2-2, with TRBD1 matching 8 bases. CDR3 DNA sequence: TGCAGCGTTGAGGACAGGGTGGGCACCGGGGAGCTGTTTTTT. Translating it yields CSVEDRVGTGELFF.